This TCR beta chain comes out of a study of post-analysis software for immune sequencing data. Overall study findings and caveats: When the samples were clustered directly with F measure, those that had been prepared in the same batch showed strong co-clustering. People with multiple sclerosis had a significantly lower normalized Chao1 diversity than controls did.

Regarding this clonotype: No antigen is known for it.

Unique molecular identifiers tagged the TCR beta cDNA libraries. Via MiXCR, TCRdb re-called the PCR reads, giving one row per CDR3 protein. The sample lists about 800,000 distinct CDR3 sequences; around 27% were seen once. The origin of this receptor is a girl aged 10-17 years with multiple sclerosis. Sequencing was done on a sample of blood.

The CDR3 sequence: CASSPLTSGGTYEQYF. The DNA for the CDR3 is TGTGCCAGCAGTCCCCTGACTAGCGGGGGTACCTACGAGCAGTACTTC. The chain links TRBV6-6 to TRBJ2-7, with 12 bases aligning to TRBD2. The CDR3 is made up of 16 amino acids. The junction had 7 bases not matched to a gene; V was cut back by 5 bases and J by 2 bases. Per germline, CDR1 MNHNY and CDR2 SVGAGI (reference sequence).